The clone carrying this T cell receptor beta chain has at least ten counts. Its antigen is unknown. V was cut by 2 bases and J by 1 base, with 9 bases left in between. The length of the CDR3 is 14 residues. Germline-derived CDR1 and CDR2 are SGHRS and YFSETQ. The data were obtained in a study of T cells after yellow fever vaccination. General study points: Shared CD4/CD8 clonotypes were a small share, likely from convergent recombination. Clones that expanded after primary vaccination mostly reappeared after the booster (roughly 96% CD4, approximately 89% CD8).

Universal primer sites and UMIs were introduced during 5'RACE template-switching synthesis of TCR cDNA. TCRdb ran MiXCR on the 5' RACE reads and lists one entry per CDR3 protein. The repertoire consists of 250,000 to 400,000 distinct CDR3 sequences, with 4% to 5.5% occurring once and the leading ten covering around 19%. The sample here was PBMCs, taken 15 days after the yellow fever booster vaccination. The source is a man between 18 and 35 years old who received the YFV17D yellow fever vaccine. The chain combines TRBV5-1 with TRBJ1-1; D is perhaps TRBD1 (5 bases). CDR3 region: CASSFQGTNTEAFF. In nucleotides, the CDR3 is TGCGCCAGCAGCTTCCAGGGTACGAACACTGAAGCTTTCTTT.